This TCR beta chain comes out of a study of blood T cells in healthy people across ages. V trimming: 5 bases; J trimming: 5 bases; junction bases outside the gene matches: 4. Germline V gene lookup returns CDR1 SQVTM and CDR2 ANQGSEA. The CDR3 runs 12 residues. A note on this clonotype: A much larger clone is a single base away; this may be a read error.

It was with a sample-barcoded 5' primer and a J-beta primer mix that a second PCR of roughly 7 to 12 cycles was run. MiXCR, applied by TCRdb to the 5' RACE reads, yields one record per CDR3 protein. The table includes roughly 1,700,000 distinct CDR3 sequences, approximately 28% detected once. V usage is TRBV29-1 and J usage is TRBJ2-7, with 9 bases aligning to TRBD1. The receptor was derived from a woman aged 25 to 39 in good health. Input material: blood. The CDR3, as DNA: TGCAGCGTTATGGGACAGGGCCACGAGCAGTACTTC. Translation gives CSVMGQGHEQYF.